This T cell receptor (beta chain) emerged from a study of shared clonotypes between healthy human individuals. Assay: immunoSEQ multiplex PCR; the TCRdb copy retains only in-frame clones and omits some. Of roughly 550,000 clones listed, nearly 97% were seen once; the top ten hold over 0.09%. Cells designated naive CD8 were CD45RO-negative and were positively selected for CCR7, with terminally differentiated effector memory CD45RA+ cells excluded. The TCR sequence derives from a woman aged 25-40 years in good health. Sequencing was done on a sample of naive CD8+ T cells sorted from blood.

For the CDR3, the DNA is TGTGCCAGCAGTTCTAACCAGGGTGTCGGCACAGATACGCAGTATTTT. Translated: CASSSNQGVGTDTQYF. This rearrangement joins TRBV28 to TRBJ2-3; TRBD1 is a possible D gene (5 bases). Germline CDR1 and CDR2: MDHEN and SYDVKM. CDR3 length equals 16 residues. V was cut by 4 bases and J by 1 base, with 15 bases left in between.